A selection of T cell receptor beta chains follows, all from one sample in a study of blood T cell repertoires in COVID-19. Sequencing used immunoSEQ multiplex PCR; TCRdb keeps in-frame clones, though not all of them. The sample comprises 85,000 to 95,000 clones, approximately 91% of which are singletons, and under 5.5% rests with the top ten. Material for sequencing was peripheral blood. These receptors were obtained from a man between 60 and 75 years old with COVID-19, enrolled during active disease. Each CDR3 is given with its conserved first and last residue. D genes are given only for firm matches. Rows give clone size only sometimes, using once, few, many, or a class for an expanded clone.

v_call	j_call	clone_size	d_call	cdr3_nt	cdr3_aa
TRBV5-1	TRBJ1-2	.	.	TGCGCCAGCAGCTATTCTAGGACATCCAGAAACTATGGCTACACCTTC	CASSYSRTSRNYGYTF
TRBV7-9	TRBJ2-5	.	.	TGTGCCAGCATGAAGGGGGAGACCCAGTACTTC	CASMKGETQYF
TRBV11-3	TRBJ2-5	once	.	TGTGCCAGCAGCTTAGCCAGAGGGCCAGGGGTCCAAGAGACCCAGTACTTC	CASSLARGPGVQETQYF
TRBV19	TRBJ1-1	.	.	TGTGCCAGTAGTATGAGGGGGGGGATTTTCGTGAACACTGAAGCTTTCTTT	CASSMRGGIFVNTEAFF
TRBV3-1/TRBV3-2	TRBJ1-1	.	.	TGTGCCAGCAGCCAAGAAGGGGAGAACACTGAAGCTTTCTTT	CASSQEGENTEAFF
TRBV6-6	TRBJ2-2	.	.	TGTGCCAGCAGAGCCAGACAGGATGGCGGGGAGCTGTTTTTT	CASRARQDGGELFF
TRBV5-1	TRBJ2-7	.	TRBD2	TGCGCCAGCAGCCCAGGACTAGCGGCACACTACGAGCAGTACTTC	CASSPGLAAHYEQYF
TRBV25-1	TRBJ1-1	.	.	TGTGCCAGCAGTGAACCCGAGGGGACTGCTTTCTTT	CASSEPEGTAFF
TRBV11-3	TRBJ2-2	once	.	TGTGCCAGCAGCCAAGGGTGGCGGGACACCGGGGAGCTGTTTTTT	CASSQGWRDTGELFF
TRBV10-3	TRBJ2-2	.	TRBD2	TGTGCCATCAGTACACTAGCGGGAGAAACCGGGGAGCTGTTTTTT	CAISTLAGETGELFF
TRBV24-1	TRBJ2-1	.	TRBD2	TGTGCCACCAGTGATTCTTCGACTAGCGGTACCTACAATGAGCAGTTCTTC	CATSDSSTSGTYNEQFF
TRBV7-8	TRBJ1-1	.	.	TGTGCCAGCAGCTCCTACAGGGTAGGAACTGAAGCTTTCTTT	CASSSYRVGTEAFF
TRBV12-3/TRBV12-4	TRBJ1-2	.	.	TGTGCCAGCACTTCAGGCCCTTGGGGCTACACCTTC	CASTSGPWGYTF
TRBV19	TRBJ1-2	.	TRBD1	TGTGCCAGTAGAGGACAGGGCTATGGCTACACCTTC	CASRGQGYGYTF
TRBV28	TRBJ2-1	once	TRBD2	TGTGCCAGCAGTGGACTAGATCAGTTCTTC	CASSGLDQFF
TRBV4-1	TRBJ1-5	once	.	TGCGCCAGCAGCCTTCGCTCCTACAGGATTAGCAATCAGCCCCAGCATTTT	CASSLRSYRISNQPQHF
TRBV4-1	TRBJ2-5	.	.	TGCGCCAGCAGCCAAGGGGAACAGGAACGAGAGACCCAGTACTTC	CASSQGEQERETQYF
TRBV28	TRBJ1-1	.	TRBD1	TGTGCCAGCAGTTTAAACCACAGGGGGATAACTGAAGCTTTCTTT	CASSLNHRGITEAFF
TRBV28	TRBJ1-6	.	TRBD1	TGTGCCAGCAGTGTCCCTTTAGGACAGGGGGATTCACCCCTCCACTTT	CASSVPLGQGDSPLHF
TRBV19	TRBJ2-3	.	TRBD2	TGTGCCAGTAGTATCGGGGCGGGAGCATCCACAGATACGCAGTATTTT	CASSIGAGASTDTQYF
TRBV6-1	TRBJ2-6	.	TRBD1	TGTGCCAGCACTGAAGACAGGGCTGGGGCCAACGTCCTGACTTTC	CASTEDRAGANVLTF
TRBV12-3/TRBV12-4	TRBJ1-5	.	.	TGTGCCAGCAGAAAACAGGACAATCAGCCCCAGCATTTT	CASRKQDNQPQHF
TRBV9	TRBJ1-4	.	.	TGTGCCAGCAGCCACCCCGCCGGGGTAACTAATGAAAAACTGTTTTTT	CASSHPAGVTNEKLFF
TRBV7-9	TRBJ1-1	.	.	TGTGCCAGCAGCTTACGGGGGAGCGGGACTGAAGCTTTCTTT	CASSLRGSGTEAFF
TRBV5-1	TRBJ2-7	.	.	TGCGCCAGCAGCTTAGAAGCCGGGGGTGGAGACGAGCAGTACTTC	CASSLEAGGGDEQYF
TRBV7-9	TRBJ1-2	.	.	TGTGCCAGCAGCTTAGGGGCCCAACAGGGTGGCTACACCTTC	CASSLGAQQGGYTF
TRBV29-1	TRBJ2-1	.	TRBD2	TGCAGCGTTGCTCGGGGTAGCGGGAGGGCCAATGAGCAGTTCTTC	CSVARGSGRANEQFF
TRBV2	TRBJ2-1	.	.	TGTGCCAGCAGTGAAGCGCGGCTTAACAATGAGCAGTTCTTC	CASSEARLNNEQFF
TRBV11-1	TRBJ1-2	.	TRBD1	TGTGCCAGCAGGGAAGGACAGGGGGGCACCGGCTACACCTTC	CASREGQGGTGYTF
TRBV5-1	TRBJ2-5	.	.	TGCGCCAGCAGCCCGCCCACAGGGATAGAGACCCAGTACTTC	CASSPPTGIETQYF
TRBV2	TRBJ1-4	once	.	TGTGCCAGCAGTGCCTCAGGCGCTGATAATGAAAAACTGTTTTTT	CASSASGADNEKLFF
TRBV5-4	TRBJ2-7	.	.	TGTGCCAGCAGCTTGTCGACGGGAAACGACGAGCAGTACTTC	CASSLSTGNDEQYF
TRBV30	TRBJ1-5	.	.	TGTGCCTGGAGTGGACCCCGGACTTATAGCAATCAGCCCCAGCATTTT	CAWSGPRTYSNQPQHF
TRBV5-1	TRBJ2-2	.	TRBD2	TGCGCCAGCAGACCAGCGGGAGCAGACACCGGGGAGCTGTTTTTT	CASRPAGADTGELFF
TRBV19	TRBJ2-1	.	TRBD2	TGTGCCAGTAGTCCCCTAGCGGGAGAAGGCCACAATGAGCAGTTCTTC	CASSPLAGEGHNEQFF
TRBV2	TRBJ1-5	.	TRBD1	TGTGCCAGCAAGGACAGGCTGCAGCCCCAGCATTTT	CASKDRLQPQHF
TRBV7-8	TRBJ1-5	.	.	TGTGCCAGCAGCTTAGCGCGGCCAGCCAATCAGCCCCAGCATTTT	CASSLARPANQPQHF